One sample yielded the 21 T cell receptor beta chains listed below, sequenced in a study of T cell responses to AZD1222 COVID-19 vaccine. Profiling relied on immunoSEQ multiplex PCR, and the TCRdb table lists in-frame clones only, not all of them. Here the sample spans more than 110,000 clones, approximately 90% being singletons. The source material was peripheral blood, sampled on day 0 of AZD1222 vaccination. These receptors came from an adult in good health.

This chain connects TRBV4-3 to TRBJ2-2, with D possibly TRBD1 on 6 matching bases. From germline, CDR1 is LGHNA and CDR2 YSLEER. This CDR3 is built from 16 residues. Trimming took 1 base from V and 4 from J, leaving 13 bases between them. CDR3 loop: CASSQATGWVTGELFF. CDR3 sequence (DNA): TGCGCCAGCAGCCAAGCCACAGGGTGGGTCACCGGGGAGCTGTTTTTT.

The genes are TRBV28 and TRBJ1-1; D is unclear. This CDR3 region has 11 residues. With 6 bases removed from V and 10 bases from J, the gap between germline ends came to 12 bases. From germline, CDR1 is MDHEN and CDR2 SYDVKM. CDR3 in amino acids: CASRREMGAFF. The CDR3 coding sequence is TGTGCCAGCAGGCGGGAGATGGGAGCTTTCTTT.

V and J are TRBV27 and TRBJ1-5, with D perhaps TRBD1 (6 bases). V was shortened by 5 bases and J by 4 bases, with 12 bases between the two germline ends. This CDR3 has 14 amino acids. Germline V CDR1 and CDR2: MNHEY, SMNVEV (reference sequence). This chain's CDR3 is CASSLRGGNQPQHF. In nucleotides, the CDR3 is TGTGCCAGCAGTCTTAGGGGGGGGAATCAGCCCCAGCATTTT.

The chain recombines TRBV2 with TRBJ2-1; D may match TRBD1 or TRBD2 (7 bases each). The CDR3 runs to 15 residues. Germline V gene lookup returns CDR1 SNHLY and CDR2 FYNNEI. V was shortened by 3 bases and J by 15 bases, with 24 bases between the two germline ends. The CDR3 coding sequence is TGTGCCAGCAGTGAGGAGGGGGCTGGAAACGGGAGGTCGTTCTTC. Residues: CASSEEGAGNGRSFF.

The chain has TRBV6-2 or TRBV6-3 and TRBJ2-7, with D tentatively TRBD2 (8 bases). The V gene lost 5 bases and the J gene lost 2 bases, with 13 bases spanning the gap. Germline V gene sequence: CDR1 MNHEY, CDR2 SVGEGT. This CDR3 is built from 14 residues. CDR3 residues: CASSVGRGPYEQYF. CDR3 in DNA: TGTGCCAGCAGTGTCGGGAGGGGGCCCTACGAGCAGTACTTC.

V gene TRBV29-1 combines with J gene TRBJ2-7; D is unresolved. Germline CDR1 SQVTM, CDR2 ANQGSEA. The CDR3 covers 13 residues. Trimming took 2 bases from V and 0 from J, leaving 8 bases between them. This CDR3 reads CSVEMLSSYEQYF. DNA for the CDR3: TGCAGCGTTGAAATGCTTAGCTCCTACGAGCAGTACTTC.

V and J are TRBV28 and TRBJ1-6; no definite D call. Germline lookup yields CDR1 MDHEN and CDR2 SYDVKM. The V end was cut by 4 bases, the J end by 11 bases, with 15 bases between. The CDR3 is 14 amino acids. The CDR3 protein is CASSYGPHVAPLHF. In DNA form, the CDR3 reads TGTGCCAGCAGTTATGGGCCTCATGTGGCACCCCTCCACTTT.

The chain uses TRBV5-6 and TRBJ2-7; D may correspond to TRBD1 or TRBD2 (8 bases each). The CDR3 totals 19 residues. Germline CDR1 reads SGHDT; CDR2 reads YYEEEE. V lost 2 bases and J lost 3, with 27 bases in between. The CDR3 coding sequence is TGTGCCAGCAGCTTCAAGTCTTCAGGGGGCGATGGGACTAGCTACGAGCAGTACTTC. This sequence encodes CASSFKSSGGDGTSYEQYF.

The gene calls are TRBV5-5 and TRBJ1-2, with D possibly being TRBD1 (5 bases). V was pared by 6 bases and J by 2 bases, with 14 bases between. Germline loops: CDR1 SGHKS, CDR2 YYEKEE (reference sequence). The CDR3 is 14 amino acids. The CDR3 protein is CASTDIGGNYGYTF. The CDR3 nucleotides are TGTGCCAGCACTGATATTGGGGGGAACTATGGCTACACCTTC.

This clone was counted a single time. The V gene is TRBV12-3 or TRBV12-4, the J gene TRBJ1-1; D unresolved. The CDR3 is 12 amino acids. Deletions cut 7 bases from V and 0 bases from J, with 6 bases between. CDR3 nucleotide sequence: TGTGCCAGCAATTTTATGAACACTGAAGCTTTCTTT. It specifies CASNFMNTEAFF.

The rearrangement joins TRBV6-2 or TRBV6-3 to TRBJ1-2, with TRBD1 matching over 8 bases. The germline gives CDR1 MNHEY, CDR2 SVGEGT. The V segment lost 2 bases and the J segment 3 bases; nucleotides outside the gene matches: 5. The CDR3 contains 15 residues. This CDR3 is CASSYGNRGDYGYTF. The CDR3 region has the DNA TGTGCCAGCAGTTACGGCAACAGGGGGGACTATGGCTACACCTTC.

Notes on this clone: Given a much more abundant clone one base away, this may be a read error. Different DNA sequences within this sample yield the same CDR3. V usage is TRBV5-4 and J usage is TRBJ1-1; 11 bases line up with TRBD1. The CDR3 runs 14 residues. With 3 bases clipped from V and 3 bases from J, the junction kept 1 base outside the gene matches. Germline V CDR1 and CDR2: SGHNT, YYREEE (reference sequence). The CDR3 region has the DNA TGTGCCAGCAGCTGGGGACAGGGGGACACTGAAGCTTTCTTT. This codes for CASSWGQGDTEAFF.

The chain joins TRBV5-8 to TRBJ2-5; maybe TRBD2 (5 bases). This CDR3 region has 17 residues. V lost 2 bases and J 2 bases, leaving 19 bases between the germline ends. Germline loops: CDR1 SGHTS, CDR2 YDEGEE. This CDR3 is CASSFWVGGSSQETQYF. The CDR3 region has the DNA TGTGCCAGCAGCTTTTGGGTTGGCGGGTCGAGTCAAGAGACCCAGTACTTC.

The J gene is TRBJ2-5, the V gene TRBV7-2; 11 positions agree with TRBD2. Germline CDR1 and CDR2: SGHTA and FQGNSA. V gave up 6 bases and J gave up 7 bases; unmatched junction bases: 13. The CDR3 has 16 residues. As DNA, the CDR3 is TGTGCCAGCAGTTCTAGCGGGGGGACCGAAGGGGGGACCCAGTACTTC. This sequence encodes CASSSSGGTEGGTQYF.

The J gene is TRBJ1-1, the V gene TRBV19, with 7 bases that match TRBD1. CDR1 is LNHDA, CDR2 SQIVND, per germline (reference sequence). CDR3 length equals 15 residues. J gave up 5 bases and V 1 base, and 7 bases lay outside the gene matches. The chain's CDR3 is CASSIGTGVGTEAFF. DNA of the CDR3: TGTGCCAGTAGTATAGGAACAGGGGTTGGTACTGAAGCTTTCTTT.

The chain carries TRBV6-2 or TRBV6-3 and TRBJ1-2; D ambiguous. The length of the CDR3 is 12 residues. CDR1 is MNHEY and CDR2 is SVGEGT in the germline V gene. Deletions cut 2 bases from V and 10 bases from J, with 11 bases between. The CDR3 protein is CASSYPPYDYTF. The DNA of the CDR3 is TGTGCCAGCAGTTACCCACCGTACGACTACACCTTC.

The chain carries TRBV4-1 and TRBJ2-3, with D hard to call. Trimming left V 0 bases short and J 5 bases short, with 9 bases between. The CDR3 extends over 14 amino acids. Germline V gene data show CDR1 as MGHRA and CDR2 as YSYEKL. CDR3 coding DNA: TGCGCCAGCAGCCAAGATCGGTTCGAAGATACGCAGTATTTT. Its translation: CASSQDRFEDTQYF.

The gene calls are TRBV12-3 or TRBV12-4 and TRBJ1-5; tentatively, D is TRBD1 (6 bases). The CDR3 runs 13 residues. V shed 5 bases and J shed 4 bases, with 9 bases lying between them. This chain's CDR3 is CASSQGWNQPQHF. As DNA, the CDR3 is TGTGCCAGCAGTCAGGGGTGGAATCAGCCCCAGCATTTT.

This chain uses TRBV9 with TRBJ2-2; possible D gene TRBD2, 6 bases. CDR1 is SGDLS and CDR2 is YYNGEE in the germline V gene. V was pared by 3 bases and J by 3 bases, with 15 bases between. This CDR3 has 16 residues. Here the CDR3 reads CASSDASGTHTGELFF. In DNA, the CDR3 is TGTGCCAGCAGCGATGCCTCCGGGACTCACACCGGGGAGCTGTTTTTT.

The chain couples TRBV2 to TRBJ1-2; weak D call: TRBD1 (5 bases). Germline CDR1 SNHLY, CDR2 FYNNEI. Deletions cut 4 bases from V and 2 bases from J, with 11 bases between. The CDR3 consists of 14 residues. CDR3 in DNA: TGTGCCAGCAGTGCAGGGCGGTCGAACTATGGCTACACCTTC. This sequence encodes CASSAGRSNYGYTF.

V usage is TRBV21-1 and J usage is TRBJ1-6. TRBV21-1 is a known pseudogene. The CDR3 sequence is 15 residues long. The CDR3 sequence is CASSVSGGVYSPLHF. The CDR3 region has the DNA TGTGCCAGCAGCGTCTCAGGCGGGGTTTATTCACCCCTCCACTTT.